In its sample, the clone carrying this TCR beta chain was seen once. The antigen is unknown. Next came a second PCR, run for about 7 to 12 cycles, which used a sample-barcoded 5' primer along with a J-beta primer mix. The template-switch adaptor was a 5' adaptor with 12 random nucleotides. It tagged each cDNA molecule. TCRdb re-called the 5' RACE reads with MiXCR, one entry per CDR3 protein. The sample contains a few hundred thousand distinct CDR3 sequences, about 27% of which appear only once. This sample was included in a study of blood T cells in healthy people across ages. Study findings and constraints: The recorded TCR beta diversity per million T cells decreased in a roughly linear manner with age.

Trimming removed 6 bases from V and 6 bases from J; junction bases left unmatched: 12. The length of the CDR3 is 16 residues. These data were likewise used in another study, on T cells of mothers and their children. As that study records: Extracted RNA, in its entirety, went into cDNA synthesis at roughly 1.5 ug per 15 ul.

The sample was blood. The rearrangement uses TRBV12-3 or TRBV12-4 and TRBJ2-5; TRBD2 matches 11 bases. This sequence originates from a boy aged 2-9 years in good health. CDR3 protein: CASSPSVAGGPKTQYF. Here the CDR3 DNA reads TGTGCCAGCAGCCCTTCGGTAGCGGGGGGGCCTAAGACCCAGTACTTC.